This entry lists 15 T cell receptor beta chains sequenced from one sample in a study of T cells in women clearing cervical HPV infection. This table comes from immunoSEQ multiplex PCR, and its TCRdb copy is limited to in-frame clones, with some not included. The table for this sample gives under 20,000 clones. Sequencing used blood buffy coat. The receptors were gathered from a woman aged 18-70 years with a cervical HPV16 infection that either progressed to CIN3+ or cleared (not recorded which).

As to this clone: Read data end 3 residues before the CDR3 end; the end is taken from the germline J gene. The chain recombines TRBV18 with TRBJ2-1; 12 bases are a match to TRBD2. The CDR3 extends over 15 amino acids. Germline-derived CDR1 and CDR2 are KGHSH and LQKENI. Trimming cost V 6 bases and J 5 bases; bases outside gene matches: 5. The part of the CDR3 DNA that was read is TGTGCCAGCTCGTCTAGCGGGGGGGCCGACAATGAG. It is translated as CASSSSGGADNE. In full, the CDR3 reads CASSSSGGADNEQFF.

A note on this clone: The read stops 3 residues short of the end of the CDR3; the missing end is completed from the germline J gene. The V call is TRBV30, the J call TRBJ2-2; 8 bases line up with TRBD1. Losses at the gene ends were 4 bases for V and 5 bases for J; bases not matched to a gene: 12. The CDR3 has 16 amino acids. Germline lookup yields CDR1 GTSNPN and CDR2 SVGIG (reference sequence). The CDR3: CAWNRLQNRGTGELFF. CDR3 bases read: TGTGCCTGGAACCGCCTACAAAACAGGGGGACCGGGGAG.

In regard to this clone: Read coverage stops 3 residues before the CDR3 terminus; the germline J gene supplies the remainder. The V gene is TRBV19, the J gene TRBJ1-5; 9 bases map to TRBD1. V shed 6 bases, J shed 5 bases, and the junction held 8 bases outside the gene matches. This CDR3 contains 15 residues. Looked up from germline, CDR1 is LNHDA and CDR2 is SQIVND (reference sequence). This CDR3 is CASRNRGRVDQPQHF. The covered CDR3 bases are TGTGCCAGTAGAAACAGGGGGCGCGTTGATCAGCCC.

Remarks on this clone: Coverage ceases 3 residues before the CDR3 finishes, and the germline J gene fills in the end. The rearrangement uses TRBV6-2 or TRBV6-3 and TRBJ2-1; D not certain. V lost 0 bases, J lost 2 bases, and 5 bases lay in between. The V gene's germline CDR1 is MNHEY and CDR2 SVGEGT. CDR3 length: 14 residues. The CDR3 DNA, read in part, is TGTGCCAGCAGTTACTCTAAGCCCTACAATGAG. This gives the protein CASSYSKPYNE. The entire CDR3 protein reads CASSYSKPYNEQFF.

A word on this clone: Read coverage stops 3 residues before the CDR3 terminus; the germline J gene supplies the remainder. The chain employs TRBV19 and TRBJ2-5; the D gene could be TRBD1 or TRBD2 (5 bases each). The V and J ends lost 6 bases and 1 base respectively, with 9 bases between them. The CDR3 has 13 amino acids. The germline V gene has CDR1 LNHDA and CDR2 SQIVND (reference sequence). CDR3 loop: CASSRERQETQYF. The DNA read from the CDR3 is TGTGCCAGTAGCAGGGAGCGCCAAGAGACC. The full variable domain, rest sourced from reference TRBV19 and TRBJ2-5, is DGGITQSPKYLFRKEGQNVTLSCEQNLNHDAMYWYRQDPGQGLRLIYYSQIVNDFQKGDIAEGYSVSREKKESFPLTVTSAQKNPTAFYLCASSRERQETQYFGPGTRLLVL.

As regards this clone: The read gets to within 3 residues of the CDR3 end, and the germline J gene fills in the rest. V and J are TRBV20-1 and TRBJ2-1, with 8 bases identical to TRBD1. Trimming at V came to 4 bases and at J to 9 bases, leaving 5 bases not matched to a gene. The CDR3 length is 12 residues. Germline-derived CDR1 and CDR2 are DFQATT and SNEGSKA (reference sequence). CDR3 region: CSATDRGGEQFF. The covered CDR3 bases are TGCAGTGCTACAGACAGGGGTGGTGAG.

Points on this clone: The read terminates 3 residues before the CDR3 end, so the remaining end is supplied by the germline J gene. V usage is TRBV4-1 and J usage is TRBJ1-3; D gene uncertain. Per germline, CDR1 MGHRA and CDR2 YSYEKL. This CDR3 is 17 amino acids long. Trimming took off 0 bases at V and 1 base at J, with 13 bases between the two ends. CDR3 DNA (partial): TGCGCCAGCAGCCAAGATCCCGTCGCAGGATCTGGAAACACC. This sequence encodes CASSQDPVAGSGNT. The full-length CDR3 reads as CASSQDPVAGSGNTIYF.

On this clone: Coverage ceases 3 residues before the CDR3 finishes, and the germline J gene fills in the end. The chain has TRBV7-9 and TRBJ1-2; 7 bases are a match to TRBD1. This CDR3 spans 13 amino acids. Germline V gene lookup returns CDR1 SEHNR and CDR2 FQNEAQ (reference sequence). Trimming at V came to 5 bases and at J to 5 bases, leaving 5 bases not matched to a gene. The CDR3 spells CASSRTGVYGYTF. The DNA read from the CDR3 is TGTGCCAGCAGCCGCACAGGGGTTTATGGC.

Measured by frequency, this clone is medium-sized (0.01 to 0.1%). The CDR3 extends 3 residues past the end of the read, so its final part is completed from the germline J gene. V is TRBV30 and J is TRBJ1-4, with a tentative D call TRBD1 (6 bases). V was clipped by 2 bases and J by 7 bases, with 11 bases between them. CDR1 is GTSNPN, CDR2 SVGIG, per germline (reference sequence). The CDR3 contains 13 residues. The CDR3: CAWSFGGGEKLFF. The DNA read from the CDR3 is TGTGCCTGGAGTTTTGGGGGCGGTGAAAAA. The full variable domain, in which reference TRBV30 and TRBJ1-4 provide the parts outside the CDR3, is SQTIHQWPATLVQPVGSPLSLECTVEGTSNPNLYWYRQAAGRGLQLLFYSVGIGQISSEVPQNLSASRPQDRQFILSSKKLLLSDSGFYLCAWSFGGGEKLFFGSGTQLSVL.

CDR3: CATSDRVNTEAFF. CDR3 bases read: TGTGCCACTTCGGACAGAGTGAACACTGAA. This rearrangement joins TRBV19 to TRBJ1-1; D may be TRBD1 (6 bases). The read falls 3 residues short of the CDR3 end, and the missing part is taken from the germline J gene. Germline-derived CDR1 and CDR2 are LNHDA and SQIVND (reference sequence). This CDR3 region has 13 residues. V was cut by 10 bases and J by 0 bases, with 12 bases left in between.

As to this clone: With the read ending 3 residues before the CDR3 end, the germline J gene is used to fill in that end. Other DNA variants within this sample encode the same CDR3. The rearrangement joins TRBV20-1 to TRBJ2-5; 12 nucleotides match TRBD1. The CDR3 spans 16 residues. From germline, CDR1 is DFQATT and CDR2 SNEGSKA (reference sequence). J lost 4 bases, V lost 5 bases, and 11 bases had no gene match. The sequenced part of the CDR3 DNA is TGCAGTGCTGGAAGGGACAGGGGGCCTCTTGGAGAGACC. This encodes CSAGRDRGPLGET. The complete CDR3 sequence is CSAGRDRGPLGETQYF.

As for this clone: Read data end 3 residues before the CDR3 end; the end is taken from the germline J gene. The chain has TRBV7-2 and TRBJ2-7; TRBD1 is a possible D gene (6 bases). The CDR3 contains 13 residues. The V and J ends lost 5 bases and 3 bases respectively, with 11 bases between them. The germline CDR1 and CDR2 sequences are SGHTA and FQGNSA. CDR3 bases read: TGTGCCAGCAGCCCCGACAGGAACTACGAG. This sequence encodes CASSPDRNYE. The whole CDR3 reads CASSPDRNYEQYF.

This clone is called medium-sized based on its frequency. The read finishes 3 residues shy of the CDR3 end, and the germline J gene is used to complete it. V gene TRBV5-1 combines with J gene TRBJ2-3; the match to TRBD2 covers 10 bases. Germline V CDR1 and CDR2: SGHRS, YFSETQ. V was clipped by 4 bases and J by 2 bases; unmatched bases: 7. CDR3 size: 16 residues. The sequenced part of the CDR3 DNA is TGCGCCAGCAGCGAGGGACTAGCGAGTCCCACAGATACG. As protein: CASSEGLASPTDT. The entire CDR3 protein is CASSEGLASPTDTQYF.

A word on this clone: The read comes to an end 3 residues before the CDR3 does, leaving the germline J gene to fill in the end. The chain combines TRBV30 with TRBJ1-2; TRBD1 matches 8 bases. This CDR3 spans 12 amino acids. The germline gives CDR1 GTSNPN, CDR2 SVGIG (reference sequence). The DNA read from the CDR3 is TGTGCCTGGGCCAGGACAGGGCGCGGC. Amino acid sequence: CAWARTGRG. In full, the CDR3 is CAWARTGRGYTF.

Details on this clone: The read finishes 3 residues shy of the CDR3 end, and the germline J gene is used to complete it. The V call is TRBV19, the J call TRBJ1-5, with D possibly TRBD1 on 5 matching bases. Trimming took off 5 bases at V and 7 bases at J, with 21 bases between the two ends. CDR1 LNHDA and CDR2 SQIVND come from the germline V gene (reference sequence). This CDR3 is 16 amino acids long. CDR3 DNA (partial): TGTGCCAGTAGTTCCACCTCCAGGGTGAGGAGGCAGCCC. This codes for CASSSTSRVRRQP. In full, the CDR3 reads CASSSTSRVRRQPQHF. Variable domain in full (rest from reference TRBV19 and TRBJ1-5): DGGITQSPKYLFRKEGQNVTLSCEQNLNHDAMYWYRQDPGQGLRLIYYSQIVNDFQKGDIAEGYSVSREKKESFPLTVTSAQKNPTAFYLCASSSTSRVRRQPQHFGDGTRLSIL.